The text below deals with one TCR beta chain. The target antigen is unknown. The record originates from a study of cytomegalovirus exposure and HLA in healthy donors. Libraries were prepared by immunoSEQ multiplex PCR; TCRdb keeps only in-frame clonotypes and omits some of them. In the table there are tens of thousands of clones, around 96% of which are singletons. Study-wide findings and caveats: Most TCR sequences showed up rarely, but some public TCRs showed up in many donors.

Germline CDR1 MDHEN, CDR2 SYDVKM. Trimming shortened V by 7 bases and J by 5 bases, and 13 bases separated the two germline ends. The CDR3 is made up of 13 amino acids. The sequence was obtained from a young man in good health and CMV-seropositive. Specimen: PBMCs. This chain links TRBV28 with TRBJ2-3, with D maybe TRBD1 (6 bases). The CDR3 DNA follows: TGTGCCAGCACCAAAACAGGGAAAGATACGCAGTATTTT. It codes for CASTKTGKDTQYF. The full variable domain, with the rest looked up from reference TRBV28 and TRBJ2-3, is DVKVTQSSRYLVKRTGEKVFLECVQDMDHENMFWYRQDPGLGLRLIYFSYDVKMKEKGDIPEGYSVSREKKERFSLILESASTNQTSMYLCASTKTGKDTQYFGPGTRLTVL.